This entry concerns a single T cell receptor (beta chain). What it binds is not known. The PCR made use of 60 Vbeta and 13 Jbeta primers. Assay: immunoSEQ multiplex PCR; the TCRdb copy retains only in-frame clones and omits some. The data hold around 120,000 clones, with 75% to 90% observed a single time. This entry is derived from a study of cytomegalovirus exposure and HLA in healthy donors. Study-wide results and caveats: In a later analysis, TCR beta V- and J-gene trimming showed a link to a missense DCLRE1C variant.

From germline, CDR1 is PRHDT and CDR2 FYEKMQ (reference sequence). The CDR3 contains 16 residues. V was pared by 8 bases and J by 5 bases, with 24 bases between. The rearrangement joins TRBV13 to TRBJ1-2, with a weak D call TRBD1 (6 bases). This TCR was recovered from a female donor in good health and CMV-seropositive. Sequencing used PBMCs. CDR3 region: CASLIQGGGDVYGYTF. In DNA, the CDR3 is TGTGCCAGCCTTATTCAAGGAGGGGGGGATGTGTATGGCTACACCTTC.